Included here is one T cell receptor (beta chain) sequence, with context. This clone was found once. What this receptor recognizes is not known. No quality values exist for individual bases; no much larger clone is one base distant. Donors were healthy HIV-negative adults with no recently reported acute infections or vaccinations. All donors were Caucasian adults living in Nashville, Tennessee, USA. CD4+ T cells were enriched by magnetic negative selection; naive cells were then positively selected on CD45RA, and the negative fraction formed the memory subset. Blood was obtained by leukapheresis, after which PBMCs were separated by Ficoll-Histopaque density gradient centrifugation and cryopreserved in liquid nitrogen vapor phase. Analytical flow cytometry was used to check the purity and quantity of every magnetically sorted T cell population. Each sorted fraction had its genomic DNA isolated and then quantified by UV absorbance on a Nanodrop 2000c.

The CDR3, cysteine through phenylalanine, is 14 amino acids long. The kept DNA is CDR3 alone, 42 bases in frame from the first base. The junction shows trimming of 0 bases on V and 7 bases on J, plus 13 bases between the germline ends. Per the germline V gene, ENHRY is the CDR1 and SYGVKD is the CDR2. These data are taken from a study of shared clonotypes between healthy human individuals (dated by TCRdb to the early 2020s). For the study in its entirety: Two women and a few men aged 18 to 49 years were included in the cohort. Per donor, three plates each were used for CD4 naive and CD4 memory, two for CD8 naive, and one for CD8 memory. To estimate repertoire size and how much clonotype sharing occurs between individuals, the study deeply sequenced the blood TCR repertoires of several healthy adults. To increase sequencing depth and limit assay-specific biases, TCR repertoire library preparation and sequencing were carried out by different laboratories using diverse techniques. Each donor's leukapheresis produced roughly between roughly 0.85 and 10 billion PBMCs.

TCR CDR3 regions were amplified from genomic DNA by multiplex PCR using the deep immunoSEQ assay. Extracted genomic DNA from each cell subset was spread evenly across all wells of several immunoSEQ 96-well plates, with each plate serving as a replicate. For sorted subsets, each replicate PCR was loaded with approximately 0.2 ug genomic DNA, equivalent to about 30,000 T cell genomes. Purified libraries were measured with a Qubit 3.0 fluorometer, size-checked on a Bioanalyzer 2100, and measured again with the KAPA Library Quantification kit. A separate single-read 150-cycle Illumina NextSeq 550 flow cell was used to sequence each immunoSEQ 96-well plate. As for the authors' bioinformatics: Because the immunoSEQ output included only junctional sequences and no quality scores, the filtering could not be the same as the filtering used for full-length reads. Sequences were annotated with PyIR, a Python wrapper for IgBLAST v1.9, using IMGT germline references to assign V/J genes and CDR3. Reads were removed for weak V/J assignments (E-value above 1e-6), missing CDR3, stop codons, out-of-frame junctions, or ambiguous translated residues. V3J clonotypes were defined by identical inferred V gene, J gene, and CDR3 amino acid sequence. Percentage overlap between repertoires was calculated by dividing the number of shared unique clonotypes by the size of the smaller repertoire. Three approaches were used to assess repertoire richness: RTK rarefaction, the Chao1 estimator, and Recon v2.1 estimates of unobserved clonotypes. Generation probabilities were computed with OLGA for all TCRbeta clonotypes obtained by the gDNA method from a handful of donors. TCRdb re-hosts the immuneACCESS table, in-frame sequences only. Its copies lack some clones; in the studies checked, an unresolved V gene accounts for under half of them, and the cause for the rest is not known. That table furnishes V, J and clone size, whereas the DNA furnished D and trimming. The sample profile shows a few hundred thousand clones; around two thirds of them were found once. Approximately 10% of the sample comes from the top ten.

The study at large found these results: Higher generation probabilities were observed for clonotypes shared by all four sorted-subset donors than for non-shared clonotypes. Across a handful of donors, about 5.2% of naive CD4, around 3.3% of naive CD8, about 2.3% of memory CD4, and 0.4% to 0.45% of memory CD8 clonotypes were shared. Pairwise subsampling indicated that sequencing depth was expected to affect the degree of clonotype sharing among donors. Even with the large sequencing depth, rarefaction of the sorted-subset datasets indicated that sequencing was incomplete. Sampling was restricted to blood, and TCR repertoires in tissue are likely to differ from TCR repertoires in blood. Because the study included only a small number of donors, the genetic and exposure-history diversity represented was limited. Naive subsets generally had larger estimated clonotype richness than memory subsets.

This TCR was recovered from a man aged 30 to 45 in good health. This receptor chain uses TRBV10-3 and TRBJ2-7, with the D gene uncertain. The sequencing sample was made of memory CD4+ T cells sorted from blood. In the paper's terms, the cell subset or site label means: CD45RA-negative fraction. The CDR3: CAISESLAVGEQYF. The sequenced DNA is TGTGCCATCAGTGAGTCTTTGGCAGTTGGTGAGCAGTACTTC.